A selection of T cell receptor beta chains follows, all from one sample in a study of blood T cells in healthy people across ages. TCRdb recomputed calls from the 5' RACE reads with MiXCR, one row per CDR3 protein. The sample yields approximately 2,000,000 distinct CDR3 sequences, approximately 40% seen once. Sequenced material: blood. Source of these receptors: a human donor in good health. Each CDR3 is given with its conserved first and last residue. Each record gives: D gene, CDR3 length, V gene, clone size, J gene, CDR3 DNA, CDR3 protein. D genes are given only for firm matches. A row's size may be missing; if present it is once, few, many or a size class.

d_gene: .
len: 14
v_gene: TRBV7-9
abundance: .
j_gene: TRBJ2-1
CDR3nt: TGTGCCAGCAGCTGGGCGGGGACTTACAATGAGCAGTTCTTC
CDR3aa: CASSWAGTYNEQFF

d_gene: TRBD1
len: 15
v_gene: TRBV15
abundance: few
j_gene: TRBJ2-7
CDR3nt: TGTGCCACCAGCAGGTGGACAGGGGGTTCCTACGAGCAGTACTTC
CDR3aa: CATSRWTGGSYEQYF

d_gene: TRBD2
len: 15
v_gene: TRBV20-1
abundance: .
j_gene: TRBJ2-1
CDR3nt: TGCAGTGCTAGCCTCCTGACTAGCGGAGACAATGAGCAGTTCTTC
CDR3aa: CSASLLTSGDNEQFF

d_gene: .
len: 13
v_gene: TRBV7-2
abundance: many
j_gene: TRBJ2-4
CDR3nt: TGTGCCAGCAGCTTAGCTAGGGAAAACATTCAGTACTTC
CDR3aa: CASSLARENIQYF

d_gene: .
len: 18
v_gene: TRBV9
abundance: .
j_gene: TRBJ2-1
CDR3nt: TGTGCCAGCAGCGTAGCTAGATCGGCCGAACCTGGCTACAATGAGCAGTTCTTC
CDR3aa: CASSVARSAEPGYNEQFF

d_gene: .
len: 13
v_gene: TRBV20-1
abundance: few
j_gene: TRBJ1-1
CDR3nt: TGCAGTGCTAGAGATGACCCGAACACTGAAGCTTTCTTT
CDR3aa: CSARDDPNTEAFF

d_gene: .
len: 14
v_gene: TRBV18
abundance: .
j_gene: TRBJ1-2
CDR3nt: TGTGCCAGCTCACCAGGGACGGGTAACCTAGGCTACACCTTC
CDR3aa: CASSPGTGNLGYTF

d_gene: .
len: 18
v_gene: TRBV11-3
abundance: once
j_gene: TRBJ2-7
CDR3nt: TGTGCCAGCAGCTTAGATAGGGTCTGGGGCAGGACCTACTACGAGCAGTACTTC
CDR3aa: CASSLDRVWGRTYYEQYF

d_gene: .
len: 13
v_gene: TRBV19
abundance: few
j_gene: TRBJ2-7
CDR3nt: TGTGCCAGTAGTATGGGGGTCCTCTACGAGCAGTACTTC
CDR3aa: CASSMGVLYEQYF

d_gene: .
len: 12
v_gene: TRBV7-2
abundance: .
j_gene: TRBJ2-3
CDR3nt: TGTGCCAGCAGGAGAAGCATAAATACGCAGTATTTT
CDR3aa: CASRRSINTQYF

d_gene: .
len: 14
v_gene: TRBV2
abundance: .
j_gene: TRBJ1-6
CDR3nt: TGTGCCAGCAGTGAACGAGGGGGAGATTCACCCCTCCACTTT
CDR3aa: CASSERGGDSPLHF

d_gene: TRBD2
len: 15
v_gene: TRBV6-5
abundance: .
j_gene: TRBJ2-5
CDR3nt: TGTGCCAGCAGTTCCGGGACTAGCGGGGAAGAGACCCAGTACTTC
CDR3aa: CASSSGTSGEETQYF

d_gene: .
len: 14
v_gene: TRBV4-3
abundance: .
j_gene: TRBJ2-7
CDR3nt: TGCGCCAGCAGCCAAGGTGGGGACGTCTACGAGCAGTACTTC
CDR3aa: CASSQGGDVYEQYF

d_gene: .
len: 15
v_gene: TRBV20-1
abundance: few
j_gene: TRBJ2-7
CDR3nt: TGCAGTGCTAGAGTGCCGGGACTGAACCTCTACGAGCAGTACTTC
CDR3aa: CSARVPGLNLYEQYF

d_gene: .
len: 14
v_gene: TRBV20-1
abundance: .
j_gene: TRBJ1-2
CDR3nt: TGCAGTGCTAGAGGGACAGTCCCGAACTATGGCTACACCTTC
CDR3aa: CSARGTVPNYGYTF

d_gene: TRBD1
len: 14
v_gene: TRBV3-1
abundance: .
j_gene: TRBJ1-2
CDR3nt: TGTGCCAGCAGCACGGGACAGGTTCTACGTGGCTACACCTTC
CDR3aa: CASSTGQVLRGYTF

d_gene: .
len: 16
v_gene: TRBV4-1
abundance: .
j_gene: TRBJ2-1
CDR3nt: TGCGCCAGCAGCCAAGTAGGTAGCCGCTCGGTCAATGAGCAGTTCTTC
CDR3aa: CASSQVGSRSVNEQFF

d_gene: TRBD1
len: 13
v_gene: TRBV9
abundance: once
j_gene: TRBJ1-1
CDR3nt: TGTGCCAGCAGCGCCCGGGACAGCGGCGAAGCTTTCTTT
CDR3aa: CASSARDSGEAFF

d_gene: .
len: 14
v_gene: TRBV12-3/TRBV12-4
abundance: once
j_gene: TRBJ2-6
CDR3nt: TGTGCCAGCAGTCCAGGGTCTGGGACCAACGTCCTGACTTTC
CDR3aa: CASSPGSGTNVLTF

d_gene: .
len: 16
v_gene: TRBV24-1
abundance: few
j_gene: TRBJ2-1
CDR3nt: TGTGCCACCAGTCCTTCCGGGACATCCTCCTACAATGAGCAGTTCTTC
CDR3aa: CATSPSGTSSYNEQFF

d_gene: .
len: 13
v_gene: TRBV6-6
abundance: .
j_gene: TRBJ2-5
CDR3nt: TGTGCCAGCACCCCTCCGGGAGCGGAGACCCAGTACTTC
CDR3aa: CASTPPGAETQYF

d_gene: TRBD1
len: 17
v_gene: TRBV4-2
abundance: .
j_gene: TRBJ2-2
CDR3nt: TGTGCCAGCAGCCCAATCCAGGGACAGCCGAACACCGGGGAGCTGTTTTTT
CDR3aa: CASSPIQGQPNTGELFF

d_gene: .
len: 15
v_gene: TRBV28
abundance: few
j_gene: TRBJ2-2
CDR3nt: TGTGCCAGCAGCCGCCCAGGAGTGAACACCGGGGAGCTGTTTTTT
CDR3aa: CASSRPGVNTGELFF

d_gene: .
len: 13
v_gene: TRBV12-3/TRBV12-4
abundance: .
j_gene: TRBJ1-6
CDR3nt: TGTGCCAGCAGTTTTTCGGGTGCTCGGACCCTCCACTTT
CDR3aa: CASSFSGARTLHF

d_gene: TRBD2
len: 13
v_gene: TRBV12-3/TRBV12-4
abundance: .
j_gene: TRBJ2-7
CDR3nt: TGTGCCAGCAGTTTGGGGACTAGCCTCGAGCAGTACTTC
CDR3aa: CASSLGTSLEQYF

d_gene: .
len: 14
v_gene: TRBV20-1
abundance: .
j_gene: TRBJ2-1
CDR3nt: TGCAGTGCTAGCGTATCGGGGGTATACAATGAGCAGTTCTTC
CDR3aa: CSASVSGVYNEQFF

d_gene: TRBD2
len: 15
v_gene: TRBV12-3/TRBV12-4
abundance: few
j_gene: TRBJ2-2
CDR3nt: TGTGCCAGCGCCCCGGGACTAGCGAGGGTCGGGGAGCTGTTTTTT
CDR3aa: CASAPGLARVGELFF

d_gene: .
len: 14
v_gene: TRBV11-2
abundance: few
j_gene: TRBJ2-1
CDR3nt: TGTGCCAGCAGTTCGGTTCAGGGTTGGGGTGAGCAGTTCTTC
CDR3aa: CASSSVQGWGEQFF

d_gene: .
len: 15
v_gene: TRBV29-1
abundance: .
j_gene: TRBJ2-1
CDR3nt: TGCAGCGTTGGCCGACAGCGGTCGGATACTGGTGAGCAGTTCTTC
CDR3aa: CSVGRQRSDTGEQFF

d_gene: .
len: 13
v_gene: TRBV7-2
abundance: .
j_gene: TRBJ1-1
CDR3nt: TGTGCCAGCAGCTCCAGGTTGGTCACTGAAGCTTTCTTT
CDR3aa: CASSSRLVTEAFF

d_gene: .
len: 14
v_gene: TRBV4-3
abundance: few
j_gene: TRBJ2-1
CDR3nt: TGCGCCAGCAGCCAAGGGTGGTCCTACAATGAGCAGTTCTTC
CDR3aa: CASSQGWSYNEQFF

d_gene: .
len: 14
v_gene: TRBV5-6
abundance: .
j_gene: TRBJ1-1
CDR3nt: TGTGCCAGCAGCGCGGCCGGGCCTCAACTTGAAGCTTTCTTT
CDR3aa: CASSAAGPQLEAFF

d_gene: .
len: 14
v_gene: TRBV6-2/TRBV6-3
abundance: few
j_gene: TRBJ2-7
CDR3nt: TGTGCCAGCAGCCGGTCTCAACCTGCCTACGAGCAGTACTTC
CDR3aa: CASSRSQPAYEQYF

d_gene: .
len: 14
v_gene: TRBV7-9
abundance: .
j_gene: TRBJ1-2
CDR3nt: TGTGCCAGCAGCATCCAGACAGGAAGTTATGGCTACACCTTC
CDR3aa: CASSIQTGSYGYTF

d_gene: TRBD1
len: 15
v_gene: TRBV7-2
abundance: .
j_gene: TRBJ1-2
CDR3nt: TGTGCCAGCAGCGAACAGGGGGCGCCGACCTATGGCTACACCTTC
CDR3aa: CASSEQGAPTYGYTF

d_gene: .
len: 14
v_gene: TRBV19
abundance: once
j_gene: TRBJ1-2
CDR3nt: TGTGCCAGTAGTAATTTAACCGACAACTATGGCTACACCTTC
CDR3aa: CASSNLTDNYGYTF

d_gene: .
len: 16
v_gene: TRBV13
abundance: few
j_gene: TRBJ2-5
CDR3nt: TGTGCCAGCAGCTTAGATTGGGGAGGTCCATACAATGAGCAGTACTTC
CDR3aa: CASSLDWGGPYNEQYF